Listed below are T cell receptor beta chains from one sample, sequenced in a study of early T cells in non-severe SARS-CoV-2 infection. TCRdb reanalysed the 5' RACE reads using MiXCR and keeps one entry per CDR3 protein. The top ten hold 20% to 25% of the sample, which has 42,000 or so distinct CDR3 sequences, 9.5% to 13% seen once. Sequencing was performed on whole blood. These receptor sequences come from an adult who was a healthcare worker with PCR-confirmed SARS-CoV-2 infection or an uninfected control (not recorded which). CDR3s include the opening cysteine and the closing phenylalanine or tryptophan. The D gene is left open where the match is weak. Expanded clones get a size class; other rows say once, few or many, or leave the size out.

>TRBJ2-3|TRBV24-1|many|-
TGTGCCACCAGTGATACCCCGGGACGGCGCTTAGATACGCAGTATTTT
CATSDTPGRRLDTQYF
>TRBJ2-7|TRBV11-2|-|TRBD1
TGTGCCAGCAGCTTAGCACAGGGGGCTTACGAGCAGTACTTC
CASSLAQGAYEQYF
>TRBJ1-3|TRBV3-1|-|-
TGTGCCAGCAGCCAGACGGCGAGCTCTGGAAACACCATATATTTT
CASSQTASSGNTIYF
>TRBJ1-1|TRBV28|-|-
TGTGCCAGCTGGGGGCCCTGGAGCAGGGTGAACACTGAAGCTTTCTTT
CASWGPWSRVNTEAFF
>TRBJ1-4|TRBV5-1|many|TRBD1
TGCGCCAGCAAGCCCGGGACAGGGTATGAAAAACTGTTTTTT
CASKPGTGYEKLFF
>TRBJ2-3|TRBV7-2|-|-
TGTGCCAGCAGCTCACAGGGTATCGCAGATACGCAGTATTTT
CASSSQGIADTQYF
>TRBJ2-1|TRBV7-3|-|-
TGTGCCAGCAGCACTGGCATGAGCTCCTTCAATGAGCAGTTCTTC
CASSTGMSSFNEQFF
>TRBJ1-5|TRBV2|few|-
TGTGCCAGCAGCCAGGGGTGGCAGCCCCAGCATTTT
CASSQGWQPQHF
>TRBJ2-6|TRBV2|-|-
TGTGCCAGCAGTGAACTTTCTGGGGCCAACGTCCTGACTTTC
CASSELSGANVLTF
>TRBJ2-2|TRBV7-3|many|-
TGTGCCAGCAGCTTTCAGGAGTGGACCGGGGAGCTGTTTTTT
CASSFQEWTGELFF
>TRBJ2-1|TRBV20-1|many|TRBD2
TGCAGTGCTCCCTCCGGGACTAGCAGGTACAATGAGCAGTTCTTC
CSAPSGTSRYNEQFF
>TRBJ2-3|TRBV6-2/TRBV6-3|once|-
TGTGCCAGCACCGGACAAGGCACAGATACGCAGTATTTT
CASTGQGTDTQYF
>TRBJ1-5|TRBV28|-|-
TGTGCCAGCAACCCTGGGGGATATAGCAATCAGCCCCAGCATTTT
CASNPGGYSNQPQHF
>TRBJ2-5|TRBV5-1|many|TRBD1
TGCGCCAGCAGCGATACAGGGGGACGGGAGACCCAGTACTTC
CASSDTGGRETQYF
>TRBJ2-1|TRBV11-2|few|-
TGTGCCAGCAGCTCCGGGACACTTCGATACAATGAGCAGTTCTTC
CASSSGTLRYNEQFF
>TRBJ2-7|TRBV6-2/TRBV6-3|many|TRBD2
TGTGCCAGCAGTTACTCGACTAGCGGGAACTACGAGCAGTACTTC
CASSYSTSGNYEQYF
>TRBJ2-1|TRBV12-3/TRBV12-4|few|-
TGTGCCAGCAGTTTTTGGTTGCGGCAGAACAATGAGCAGTTCTTC
CASSFWLRQNNEQFF
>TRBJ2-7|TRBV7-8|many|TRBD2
TGTGCCAGCAGCTCATATCCCGGGGGGAAGTACTTC
CASSSYPGGKYF